Below are 18 T cell receptor beta chains sequenced from a single sample in a study of shared clonotypes between healthy human individuals. This table comes from immunoSEQ multiplex PCR, and its TCRdb copy is limited to in-frame clones, with some not included. This sample carries fewer than 150,000 clones, about 62% of them seen once, and the ten largest clones take approximately 25%. The sequenced sample consisted of memory CD8+ T cells sorted from blood. This sample's subset: CD45RO+ cells pooled with CCR7-negative TemRA cells. The receptor source for this set is a woman between 25 and 40 years old in good health.

This clone was recorded a few times. This sequence joins TRBV6-6 and TRBJ2-7; maybe TRBD1 (5 bases). Trimming shortened V by 2 bases and J by 5 bases, and 16 bases separated the two germline ends. From germline, CDR1 is MNHNY and CDR2 SVGAGI (reference sequence). The CDR3 sequence is 15 residues long. CDR3 bases: TGTGCCAGCAGTTACGGGGCAAAACGTGGGGACGAGCAGTACTTC. It specifies CASSYGAKRGDEQYF.

V is TRBV7-9 and J is TRBJ1-2, with D uncertain. Germline lookup yields CDR1 SEHNR and CDR2 FQNEAQ (reference sequence). V was clipped by 5 bases and J by 7 bases, with 8 bases between them. This CDR3 has 11 residues. The DNA of the CDR3 is TGTGCCAGCAGCCTCCCTCTTGGCTACACCTTC. Translated, it gives CASSLPLGYTF. Together with reference TRBV7-9 and TRBJ1-2, the CDR3 gives the full variable domain: DTGVSQNPRHKITKRGQNVTFRCDPISEHNRLYWYRQTLGQGPEFLTYFQNEAQLEKSRLLSDRFSAERPKGSFSTLEIQRTEQGDSAMYLCASSLPLGYTFGSGTRLTVV.

The V call is TRBV19, the J call TRBJ2-1, with 11 bases that match TRBD2. Trimming removed 1 base from V and 6 bases from J; junction bases left unmatched: 11. This CDR3 contains 18 residues. Germline loops: CDR1 LNHDA, CDR2 SQIVND (reference sequence). The CDR3 sequence is CASSIVRVAGGFSNEQFF. The CDR3 DNA reads as TGTGCCAGTAGTATAGTTAGGGTAGCGGGAGGGTTTTCCAATGAGCAGTTCTTC. The full variable domain, its missing parts supplied by reference TRBV19 and TRBJ2-1, is DGGITQSPKYLFRKEGQNVTLSCEQNLNHDAMYWYRQDPGQGLRLIYYSQIVNDFQKGDIAEGYSVSREKKESFPLTVTSAQKNPTAFYLCASSIVRVAGGFSNEQFFGPGTRLTVL.

This clone has a single count. The gene calls are TRBV2 and TRBJ1-1; 8 nucleotides match TRBD1. This CDR3 spans 13 amino acids. Germline values: CDR1 SNHLY, CDR2 FYNNEI. J gave up 3 bases and V 3 bases, and 0 bases lay outside the gene matches. CDR3: CASSDRGHTEAFF. In DNA, the CDR3 is TGTGCCAGCAGTGACAGGGGGCACACTGAAGCTTTCTTT.

On this clone: The sample holds other DNA sequences that translate to the same CDR3. V is TRBV6-5 and J is TRBJ2-5; possibly TRBD2 for D (6 bases). Germline V gene data show CDR1 as MNHEY and CDR2 as SVGAGI. Trimming took 2 bases from V and 5 from J, leaving 9 bases between them. The CDR3 covers 13 residues. Here the CDR3 DNA reads TGTGCCAGCAGTTACCTCGGAGGGGAGACCCAGTACTTC. It yields the protein CASSYLGGETQYF.

To note about this clone: A much larger clonotype is one base distant, so this may be a read error. The chain joins TRBV6-4 to TRBJ2-2; 7 bases match TRBD1. The CDR3 sequence is 16 residues long. Germline V lookup: CDR1 MRHNA, CDR2 SNTAGT. Trimming removed 2 bases from V and 4 bases from J; junction bases left unmatched: 7. CDR3 protein: CASSDHTGVGTGELFF. For the CDR3, the DNA is TGTGCCAGCAGTGACCATACAGGGGTCGGCACCGGGGAGCTGTTTTTT.

The chain uses TRBV27 and TRBJ2-3; D remains ambiguous. CDR1 is MNHEY, CDR2 SMNVEV, per germline (reference sequence). V lost 1 base and J lost 3, with 17 bases in between. The CDR3 has 17 amino acids. In DNA form, the CDR3 reads TGTGCCAGCAGTTTATTGAAAGGGATACTCGCGACAGATACGCAGTATTTT. The encoded protein is CASSLLKGILATDTQYF.

The gene calls are TRBV2 and TRBJ2-3; 11 bases agree with TRBD2. The CDR3 loop spans 16 amino acids. Trimming at V came to 7 bases and at J to 0 bases, leaving 6 bases not matched to a gene. Germline V lookup: CDR1 SNHLY, CDR2 FYNNEI. The CDR3 loop is CASTTLAGDSTDTQYF. The DNA of the CDR3 is TGTGCCAGCACCACACTAGCGGGGGATAGCACAGATACGCAGTATTTT. Full variable domain (outside the CDR3, taken from reference TRBV2 and TRBJ2-3): EPEVTQTPSHQVTQMGQEVILRCVPISNHLYFYWYRQILGQKVEFLVSFYNNEISEKSEIFDDQFSVERPDGSNFTLKIRSTKLEDSAMYFCASTTLAGDSTDTQYFGPGTRLTVL.

The chain combines TRBV7-2 with TRBJ2-7, with 7 bases that match TRBD2. The CDR3 sequence is 14 residues long. Germline-derived CDR1 and CDR2 are SGHTA and FQGNSA. V shed 3 bases, J shed 2 bases, and the junction held 4 bases outside the gene matches. The CDR3 here is CASSLYAGAYEQYF. The CDR3, as DNA: TGTGCCAGCAGCTTGTATGCGGGAGCCTACGAGCAGTACTTC.

In nucleotides, the CDR3 is TGTGCCAGCAGCCAAAACCCGGGACTGTGGAAGCACAATGAGCAGTTCTTC. Residues: CASSQNPGLWKHNEQFF. The gene calls are TRBV4-2 and TRBJ2-1; tentative D call: TRBD2 (6 bases). The CDR3 is made up of 17 amino acids. Germline values: CDR1 LGHNA, CDR2 YNFKEQ. V dropped 2 bases and J dropped 5 bases, with 19 bases sitting between them.

This sequence joins TRBV7-8 and TRBJ2-1, with 13 bases aligning to TRBD2. CDR3 size: 15 residues. Trimming at V came to 5 bases and at J to 9 bases, leaving 7 bases not matched to a gene. Looked up from germline, CDR1 is SGHVS and CDR2 is FQNEAQ. DNA of the CDR3: TGTGCCAGCAGCCAACTAGCGGGAGGGCCCCCTGAGCAGTTCTTC. Residues: CASSQLAGGPPEQFF.

This rearrangement joins TRBV5-4 to TRBJ1-2; 11 bases match TRBD1. The ends lost 4 bases at V and 8 bases at J; junction bases unmatched: 7. CDR1 SGHNT and CDR2 YYREEE come from the germline V gene (reference sequence). The CDR3 is 14 amino acids. The CDR3 DNA reads TGTGCCAGCAGCCATGCCGGGACAGGGGGAGGCTACACCTTC. Protein product: CASSHAGTGGGYTF. The full variable domain, completed using reference TRBV5-4 and TRBJ1-2, is ETGVTQSPTHLIKTRGQQVTLRCSSQSGHNTVSWYQQALGQGPQFIFQYYREEENGRGNFPPRFSGLQFPNYSSELNVNALELDDSALYLCASSHAGTGGGYTFGSGTRLTVV.

The V gene is TRBV2, the J gene TRBJ1-1, with a possible D match to TRBD1 (5 bases). Deletions cut 6 bases from V and 4 bases from J, with 18 bases between. Germline CDR1 and CDR2: SNHLY and FYNNEI. CDR3 length equals 15 residues. The CDR3 is CASRGLGGMGTEAFF. The CDR3 DNA sequence: TGTGCCAGCAGAGGACTTGGGGGGATGGGCACTGAAGCTTTCTTT.

In the case of this clone: A single base is all that separates this from a far larger clone, so a read error is likely. This sample also contains other DNA sequences that code for the same CDR3. In DNA form, the CDR3 reads TGTGCCAGTAGTGAACCCCGGCACACCGGGGAGCTGTTTTTT. Translation: CASSEPRHTGELFF. The V gene is TRBV25-1, the J gene TRBJ2-2; D not resolved. Germline CDR1 reads MGHDK; CDR2 reads SYGVNS. The CDR3 has 14 residues.

The chain is built from TRBV2 and TRBJ1-5, with D possibly being TRBD1 (6 bases). V lost 1 base to trimming and J lost 1 base, with 14 bases between them. The CDR3 totals 17 residues. CDR1 is SNHLY, CDR2 FYNNEI, per germline. CDR3 bases: TGTGCCAGCAGTGAAGGGACAGCAGTTATGAGCAATCAGCCCCAGCATTTT. Translating gives CASSEGTAVMSNQPQHF.

V usage is TRBV4-1 and J usage is TRBJ2-1, with TRBD2 matching 10 bases. The J segment lost 9 bases and the V segment lost 5 bases, leaving 7 bases of the junction unmatched. Germline V lookup: CDR1 MGHRA, CDR2 YSYEKL. This CDR3 has 14 residues. This CDR3 reads CASSWLAGEGEQFF. The DNA of the CDR3 is TGCGCCAGCAGCTGGCTAGCGGGAGAGGGTGAGCAGTTCTTC.

This clone showed up many times. The rearrangement joins TRBV28 to TRBJ1-2; D gene unclear. The CDR3 has 12 amino acids. Trimming pared 10 bases from V and 2 bases from J, leaving 11 bases between. The germline V gene encodes CDR1 MDHEN and CDR2 SYDVKM. This CDR3 reads CATRESNYGYTF. In nucleotides, the CDR3 is TGTGCCACGCGAGAGTCGAACTATGGCTACACCTTC.

The chain carries TRBV6-4 and TRBJ2-1, with 9 nucleotides matching TRBD2. Germline V CDR1 and CDR2: MRHNA, SNTAGT. The CDR3 extends over 14 amino acids. Trimming cost V 5 bases and J 8 bases; bases outside gene matches: 7. CDR3 nucleotides: TGTGCCAGCAGTCCCGGGACTAGCAGCGATGAGCAGTTCTTC. Translating it yields CASSPGTSSDEQFF.